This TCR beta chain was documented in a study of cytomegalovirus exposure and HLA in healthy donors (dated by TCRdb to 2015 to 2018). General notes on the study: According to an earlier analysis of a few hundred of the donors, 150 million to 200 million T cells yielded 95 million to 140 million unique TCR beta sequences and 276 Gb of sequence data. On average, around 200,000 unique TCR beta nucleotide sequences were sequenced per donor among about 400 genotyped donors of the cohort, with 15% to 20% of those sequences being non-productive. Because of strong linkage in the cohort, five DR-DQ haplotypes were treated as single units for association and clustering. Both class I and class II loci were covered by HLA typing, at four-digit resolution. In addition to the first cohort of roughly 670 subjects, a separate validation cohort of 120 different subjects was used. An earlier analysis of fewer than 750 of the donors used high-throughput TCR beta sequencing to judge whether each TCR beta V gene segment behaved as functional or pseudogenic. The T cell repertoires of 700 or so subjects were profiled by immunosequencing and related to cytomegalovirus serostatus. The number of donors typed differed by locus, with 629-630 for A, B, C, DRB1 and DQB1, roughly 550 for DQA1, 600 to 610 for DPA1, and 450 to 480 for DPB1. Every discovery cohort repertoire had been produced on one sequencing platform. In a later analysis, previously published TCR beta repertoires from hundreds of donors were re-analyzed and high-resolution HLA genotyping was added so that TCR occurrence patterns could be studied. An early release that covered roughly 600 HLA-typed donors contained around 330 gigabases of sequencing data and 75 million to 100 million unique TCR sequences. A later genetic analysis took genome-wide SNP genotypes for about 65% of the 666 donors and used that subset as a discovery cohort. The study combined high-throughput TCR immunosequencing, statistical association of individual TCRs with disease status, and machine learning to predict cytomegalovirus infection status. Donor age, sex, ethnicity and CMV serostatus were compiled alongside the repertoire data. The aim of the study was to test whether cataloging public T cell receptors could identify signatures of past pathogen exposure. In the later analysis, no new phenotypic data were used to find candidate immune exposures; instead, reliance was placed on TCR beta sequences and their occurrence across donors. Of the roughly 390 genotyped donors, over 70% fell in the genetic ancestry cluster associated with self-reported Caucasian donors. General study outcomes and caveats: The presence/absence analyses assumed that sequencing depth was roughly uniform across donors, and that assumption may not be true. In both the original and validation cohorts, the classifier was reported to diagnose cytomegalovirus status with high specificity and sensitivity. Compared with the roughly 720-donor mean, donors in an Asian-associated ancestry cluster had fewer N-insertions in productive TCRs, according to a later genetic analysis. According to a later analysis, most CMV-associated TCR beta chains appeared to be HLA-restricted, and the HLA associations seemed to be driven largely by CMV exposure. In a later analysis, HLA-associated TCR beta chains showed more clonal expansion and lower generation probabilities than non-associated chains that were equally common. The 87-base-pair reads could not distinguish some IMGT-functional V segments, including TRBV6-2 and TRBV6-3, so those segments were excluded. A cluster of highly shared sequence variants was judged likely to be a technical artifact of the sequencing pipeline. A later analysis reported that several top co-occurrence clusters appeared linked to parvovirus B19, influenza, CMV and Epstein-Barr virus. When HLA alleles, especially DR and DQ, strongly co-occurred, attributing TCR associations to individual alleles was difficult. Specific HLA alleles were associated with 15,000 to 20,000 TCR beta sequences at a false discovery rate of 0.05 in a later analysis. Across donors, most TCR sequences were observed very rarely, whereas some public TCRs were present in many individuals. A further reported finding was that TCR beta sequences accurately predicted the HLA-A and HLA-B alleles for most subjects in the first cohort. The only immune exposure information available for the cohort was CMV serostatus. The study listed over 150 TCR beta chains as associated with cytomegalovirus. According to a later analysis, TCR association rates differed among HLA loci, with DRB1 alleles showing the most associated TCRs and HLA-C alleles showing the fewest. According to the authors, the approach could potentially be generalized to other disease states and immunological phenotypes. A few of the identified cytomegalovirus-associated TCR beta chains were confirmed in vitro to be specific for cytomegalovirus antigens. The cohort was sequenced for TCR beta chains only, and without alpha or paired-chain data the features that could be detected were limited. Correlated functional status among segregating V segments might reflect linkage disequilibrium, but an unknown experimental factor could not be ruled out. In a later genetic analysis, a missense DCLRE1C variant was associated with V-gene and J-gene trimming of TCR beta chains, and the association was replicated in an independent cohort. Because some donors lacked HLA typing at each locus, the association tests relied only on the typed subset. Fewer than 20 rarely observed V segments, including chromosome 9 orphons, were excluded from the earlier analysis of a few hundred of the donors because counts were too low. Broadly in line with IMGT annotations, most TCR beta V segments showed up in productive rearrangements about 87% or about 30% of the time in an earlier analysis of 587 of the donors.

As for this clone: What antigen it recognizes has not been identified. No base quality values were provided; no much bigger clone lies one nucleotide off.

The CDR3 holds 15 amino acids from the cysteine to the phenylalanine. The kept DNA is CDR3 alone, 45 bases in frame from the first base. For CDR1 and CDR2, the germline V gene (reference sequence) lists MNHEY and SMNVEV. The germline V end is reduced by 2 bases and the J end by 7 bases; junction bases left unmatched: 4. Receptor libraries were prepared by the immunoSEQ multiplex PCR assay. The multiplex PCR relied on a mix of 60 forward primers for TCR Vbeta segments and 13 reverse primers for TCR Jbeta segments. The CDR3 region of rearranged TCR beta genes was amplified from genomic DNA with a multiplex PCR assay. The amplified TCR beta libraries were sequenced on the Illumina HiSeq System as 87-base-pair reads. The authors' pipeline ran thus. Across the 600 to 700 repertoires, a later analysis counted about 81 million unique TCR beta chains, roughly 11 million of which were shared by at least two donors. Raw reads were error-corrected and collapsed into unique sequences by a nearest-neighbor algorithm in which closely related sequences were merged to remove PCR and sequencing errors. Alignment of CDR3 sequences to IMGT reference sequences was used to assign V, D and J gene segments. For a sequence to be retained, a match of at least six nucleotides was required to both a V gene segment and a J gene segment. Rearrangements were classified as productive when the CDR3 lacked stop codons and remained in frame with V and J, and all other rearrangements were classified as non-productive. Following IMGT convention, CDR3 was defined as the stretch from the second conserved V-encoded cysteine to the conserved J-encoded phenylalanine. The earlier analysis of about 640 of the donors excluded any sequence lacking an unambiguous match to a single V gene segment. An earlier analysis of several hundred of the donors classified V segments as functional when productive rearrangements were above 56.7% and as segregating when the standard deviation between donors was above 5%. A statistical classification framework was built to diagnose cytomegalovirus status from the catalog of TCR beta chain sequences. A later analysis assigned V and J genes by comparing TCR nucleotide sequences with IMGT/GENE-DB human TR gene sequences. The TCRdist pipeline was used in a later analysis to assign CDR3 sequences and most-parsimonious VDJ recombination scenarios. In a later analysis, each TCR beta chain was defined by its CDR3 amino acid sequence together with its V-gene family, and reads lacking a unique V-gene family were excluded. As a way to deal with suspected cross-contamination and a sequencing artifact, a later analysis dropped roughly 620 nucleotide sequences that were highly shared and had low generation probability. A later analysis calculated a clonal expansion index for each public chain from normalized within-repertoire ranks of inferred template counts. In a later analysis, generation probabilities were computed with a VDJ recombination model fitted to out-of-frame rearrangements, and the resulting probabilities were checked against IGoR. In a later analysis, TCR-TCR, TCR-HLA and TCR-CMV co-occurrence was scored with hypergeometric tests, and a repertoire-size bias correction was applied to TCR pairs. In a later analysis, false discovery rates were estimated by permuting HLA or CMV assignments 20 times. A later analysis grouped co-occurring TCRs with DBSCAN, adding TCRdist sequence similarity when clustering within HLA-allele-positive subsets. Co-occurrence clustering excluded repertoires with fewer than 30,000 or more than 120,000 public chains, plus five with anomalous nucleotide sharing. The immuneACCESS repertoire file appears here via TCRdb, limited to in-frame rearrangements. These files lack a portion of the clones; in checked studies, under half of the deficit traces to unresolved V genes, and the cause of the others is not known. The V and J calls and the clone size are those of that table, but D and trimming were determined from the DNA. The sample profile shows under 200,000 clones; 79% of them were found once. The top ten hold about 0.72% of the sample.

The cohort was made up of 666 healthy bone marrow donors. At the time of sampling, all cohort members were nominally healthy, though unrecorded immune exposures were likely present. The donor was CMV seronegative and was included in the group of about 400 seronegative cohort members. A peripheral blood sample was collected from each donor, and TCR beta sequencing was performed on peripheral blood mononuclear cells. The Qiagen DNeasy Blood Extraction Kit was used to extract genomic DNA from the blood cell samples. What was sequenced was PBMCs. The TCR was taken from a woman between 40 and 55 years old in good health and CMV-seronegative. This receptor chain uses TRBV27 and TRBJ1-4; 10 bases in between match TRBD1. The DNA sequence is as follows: TGTGCCAGCAGTTTAGGGACAGGGGTTTTTGAAAAACTGTTTTTT. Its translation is CASSLGTGVFEKLFF. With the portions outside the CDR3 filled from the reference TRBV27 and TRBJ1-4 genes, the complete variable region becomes EAQVTQNPRYLITVTGKKLTVTCSQNMNHEYMSWYRQDPGLGLRQIYYSMNVEVTDKGDVPEGYKVSRKEKRNFPLILESPSPNQTSLYFCASSLGTGVFEKLFFGSGTQLSVL.